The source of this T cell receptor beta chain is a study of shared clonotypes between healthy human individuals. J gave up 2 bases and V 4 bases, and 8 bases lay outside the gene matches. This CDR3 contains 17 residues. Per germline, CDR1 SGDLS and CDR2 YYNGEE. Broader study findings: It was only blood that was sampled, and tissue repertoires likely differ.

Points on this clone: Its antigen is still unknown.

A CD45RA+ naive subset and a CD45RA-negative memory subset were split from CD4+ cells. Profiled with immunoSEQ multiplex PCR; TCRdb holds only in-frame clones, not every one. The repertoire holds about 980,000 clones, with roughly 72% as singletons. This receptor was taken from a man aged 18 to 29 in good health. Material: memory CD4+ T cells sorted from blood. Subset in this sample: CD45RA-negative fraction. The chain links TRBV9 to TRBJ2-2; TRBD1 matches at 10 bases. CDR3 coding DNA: TGTGCCAGCAGCCCCGGGGGACAGGGGAGAAACACCGGGGAGCTGTTTTTT. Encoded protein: CASSPGGQGRNTGELFF.